The sequence of this T cell receptor beta chain was determined in a study of blood T cell repertoires in COVID-19. TCRdb's table, derived via immunoSEQ multiplex PCR, lists solely in-frame clones and lacks some. The data show around 150,000 clones, approximately 84% seen once. CDR1 is DFQATT and CDR2 is SNEGSKA in the germline V gene (reference sequence). The CDR3 spans 11 residues. The rearrangement links TRBV20-1 to TRBJ1-1; TRBD1 aligns across 10 bases. The sequenced sample was peripheral blood. The sequence derives from a woman in her sixties or seventies with COVID-19, enrolled during active disease. This chain's CDR3 is CTLGQGVEAFF. The CDR3 DNA reads TGCACCCTCGGACAGGGGGTTGAAGCTTTCTTT.